This T cell receptor beta chain appears in the sequencing data of a study of human T cells and chemical hapten exposure. The study, taken as a whole, reports: TCRs at a frequency above 1 in 1000 stayed unchanged with DPC sensitization. Each of the donors had alopecia, so their immune responses may not resemble those of healthy people. Expanded TCR sets contained significantly more large CDR3 similarity clusters than controls.

One entry per CDR3 protein results from TCRdb running MiXCR on the RACE reads. The sample holds tens of thousands of distinct CDR3 sequences, about 10% seen once. Time point in this sample: patch test 3, about 24 weeks after DPC sensitization. Specified treatment: therapeutic diphenylcyclopropenone sensitization with weekly scalp DPC. Unfractionated whole blood was the source of the extracted total RNA. V lost 0 bases and J lost 7, with 17 bases in between. The CDR3 extends over 16 amino acids. Germline V CDR1 and CDR2: SGHRS, YFSETQ. With respect to this clonotype: Antigen specificity is unknown.

This sample comprised whole blood, obtained in connection with sensitization to the hapten diphenylcyclopropenone (DPC). The receptor was derived from a woman in her forties with alopecia areata. Some clones in this sample may be carry-over from other donors' samples. The rearrangement joins TRBV5-1 to TRBJ2-1, with D maybe TRBD2 (7 bases). The CDR3 sequence: CASSLAISRGANEQFF. The CDR3, as DNA: TGCGCCAGCAGCTTGGCCATCAGTCGGGGGGCAAATGAGCAGTTCTTC.